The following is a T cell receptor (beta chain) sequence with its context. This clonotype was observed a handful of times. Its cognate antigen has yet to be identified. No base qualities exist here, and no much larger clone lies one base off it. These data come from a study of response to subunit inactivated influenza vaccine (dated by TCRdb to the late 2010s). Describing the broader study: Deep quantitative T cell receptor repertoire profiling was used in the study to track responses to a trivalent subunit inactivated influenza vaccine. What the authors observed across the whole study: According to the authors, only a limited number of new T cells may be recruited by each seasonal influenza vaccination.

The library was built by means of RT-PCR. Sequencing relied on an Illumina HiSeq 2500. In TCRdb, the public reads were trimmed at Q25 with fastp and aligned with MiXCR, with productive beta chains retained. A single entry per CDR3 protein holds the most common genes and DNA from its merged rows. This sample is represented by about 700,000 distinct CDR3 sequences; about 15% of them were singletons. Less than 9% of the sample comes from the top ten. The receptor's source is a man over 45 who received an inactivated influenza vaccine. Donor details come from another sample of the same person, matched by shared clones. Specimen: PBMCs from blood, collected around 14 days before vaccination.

The CDR3 region reads CASSQDGVGDEQFF. The base sequence is TGCGCCAGCAGCCAAGATGGAGTGGGCGATGAGCAGTTCTTC. This chain is built from TRBV4-3 and TRBJ2-1, with the D gene not clear enough to name. Sequences LGHNA (CDR1) and YSLEER (CDR2) are obtained from the germline V gene. The CDR3 measures 14 amino acids from cysteine to phenylalanine. The retained sequence is limited to the CDR3, 42 bases, with the frame set at the first base. V drops 0 bases and J drops 8 bases, leaving 11 bases in between.